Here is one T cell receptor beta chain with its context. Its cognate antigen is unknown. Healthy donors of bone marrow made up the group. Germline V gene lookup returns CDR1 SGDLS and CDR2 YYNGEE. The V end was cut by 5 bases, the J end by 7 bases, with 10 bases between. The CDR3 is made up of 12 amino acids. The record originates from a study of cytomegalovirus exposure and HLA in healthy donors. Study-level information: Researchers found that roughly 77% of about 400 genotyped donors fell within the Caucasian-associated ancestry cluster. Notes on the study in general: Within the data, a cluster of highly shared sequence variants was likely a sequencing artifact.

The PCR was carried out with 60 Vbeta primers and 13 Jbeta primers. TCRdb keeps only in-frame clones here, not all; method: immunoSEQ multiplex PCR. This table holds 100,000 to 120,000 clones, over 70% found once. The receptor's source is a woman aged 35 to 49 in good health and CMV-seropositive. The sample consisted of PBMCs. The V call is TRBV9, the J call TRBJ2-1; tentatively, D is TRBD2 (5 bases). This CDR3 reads CASSIWENEQFF. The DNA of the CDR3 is TGTGCCAGCAGTATATGGGAGAATGAGCAGTTCTTC.